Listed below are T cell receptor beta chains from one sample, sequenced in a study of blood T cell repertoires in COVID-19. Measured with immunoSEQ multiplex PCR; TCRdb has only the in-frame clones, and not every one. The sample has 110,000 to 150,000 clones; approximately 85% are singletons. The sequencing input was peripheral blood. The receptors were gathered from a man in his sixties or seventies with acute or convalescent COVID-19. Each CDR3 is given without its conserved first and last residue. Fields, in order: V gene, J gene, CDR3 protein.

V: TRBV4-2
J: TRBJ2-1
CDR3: ASSQESGDYYNEQF

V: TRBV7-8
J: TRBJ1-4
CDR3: ASRREAYATNEKLF

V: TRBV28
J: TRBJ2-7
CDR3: ASRPLGQGHEQY

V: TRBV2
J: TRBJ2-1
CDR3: ASKSPTNPLGNEQF

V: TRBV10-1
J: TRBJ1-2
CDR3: ASSESLVPGAGGYT

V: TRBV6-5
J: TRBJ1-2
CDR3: ASRLMGQGNGYT

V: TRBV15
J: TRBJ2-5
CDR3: ATSSRDRQETQY

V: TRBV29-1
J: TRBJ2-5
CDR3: SVEQGARETQY

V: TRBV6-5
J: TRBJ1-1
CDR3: ASRGYRGNTEAF

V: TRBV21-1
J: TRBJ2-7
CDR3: ASSKARGFYEQY

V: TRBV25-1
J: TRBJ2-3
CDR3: ASSNAIPTDTQY

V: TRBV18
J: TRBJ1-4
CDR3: ASSPLWDRGLNGEKLF

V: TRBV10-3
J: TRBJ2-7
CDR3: AISDTGKGIYEQY

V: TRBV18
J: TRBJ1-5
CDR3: ASSPGTGNQPQH

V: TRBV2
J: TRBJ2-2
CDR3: ASSYQIGSGELF

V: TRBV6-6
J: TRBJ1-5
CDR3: ASSPTGTGFWNQPQH

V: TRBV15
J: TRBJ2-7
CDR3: ATSRDTTLYEQY

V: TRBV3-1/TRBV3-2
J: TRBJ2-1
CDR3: ASSRARGNEQF

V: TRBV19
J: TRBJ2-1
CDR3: ASSPGTGTYNEQF

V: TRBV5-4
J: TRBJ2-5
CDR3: ASSFHPLGGPGGTQY

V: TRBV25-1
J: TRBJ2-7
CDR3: ASSPTGTNYEQY

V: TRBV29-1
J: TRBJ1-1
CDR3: SGGHAEAF

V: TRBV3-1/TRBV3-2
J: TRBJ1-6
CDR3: ASSRQVNSPLH

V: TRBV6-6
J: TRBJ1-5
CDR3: ASRFLANQPQH

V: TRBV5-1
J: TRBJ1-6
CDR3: ASSLAGVSNSPLH

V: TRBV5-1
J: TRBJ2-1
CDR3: ASSFSGGHYNEQF

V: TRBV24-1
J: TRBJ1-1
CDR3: ATRFGFKRAAMNTEAF

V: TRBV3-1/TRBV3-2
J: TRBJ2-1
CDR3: ASSPRVIGQGDNEQF

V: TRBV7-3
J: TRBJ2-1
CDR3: ASSLAGGPSEQF

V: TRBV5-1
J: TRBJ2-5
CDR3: ASSTGGPNLETQY

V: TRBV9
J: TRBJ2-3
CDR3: ASSVVPTDTQY

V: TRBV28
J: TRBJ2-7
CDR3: ASSLDGHHYEQY

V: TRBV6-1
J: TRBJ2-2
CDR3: ASSEQGPNTGELF

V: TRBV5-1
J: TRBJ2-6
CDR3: ASSFGGYSGANVLT

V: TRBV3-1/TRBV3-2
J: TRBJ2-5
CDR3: ASSQERWRQY

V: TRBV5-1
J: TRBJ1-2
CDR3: ASSLTGEYGYT

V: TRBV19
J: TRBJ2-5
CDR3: ASSFGLAGQETQY

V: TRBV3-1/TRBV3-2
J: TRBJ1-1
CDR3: ASSQGQANTEAF

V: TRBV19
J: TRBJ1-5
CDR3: ASSRGGRAQPQH

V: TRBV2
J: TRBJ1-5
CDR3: ASRGAGGRQPQH

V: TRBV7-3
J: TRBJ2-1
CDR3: ASSLESGTYNEQF